These 3 T cell receptor beta chains originate from one sample sequenced in a study of T cell responses to AZD1222 COVID-19 vaccine. Profiled with immunoSEQ multiplex PCR; TCRdb holds only in-frame clones, not every one. The table lists roughly 150,000 clones, roughly 92% of them singletons. The starting material was peripheral blood, obtained on day 0 of AZD1222 vaccination. The receptor source for this set is an adult in good health.

This clone turned up a few times. This rearrangement joins TRBV7-8 to TRBJ1-4; no clear D gene. V lost 4 bases and J 0 bases, leaving 9 bases between the germline ends. Germline loops: CDR1 SGHVS, CDR2 FQNEAQ. The CDR3 sequence is 15 residues long. The CDR3 bases are TGTGCCAGCAGCTACAACGAAGCAACTAATGAAAAACTGTTTTTT. Protein: CASSYNEATNEKLFF.

The rearrangement uses TRBV7-3 and TRBJ2-3; 7 bases map to TRBD2. The CDR3 length is 16 residues. CDR1 is SGHTA and CDR2 is FQGTGA in the germline V gene. The junction had 5 bases not matched to a gene; V was cut back by 2 bases and J by 0 bases. The CDR3 DNA sequence: TGTGCCAGCAGCTTATCGGGGGGATCTAGCACAGATACGCAGTATTTT. Protein product: CASSLSGGSSTDTQYF.

The gene calls are TRBV7-3 and TRBJ1-5; D not resolved. The V end was cut by 0 bases, the J end by 5 bases, with 5 bases between. The CDR3 has 13 amino acids. The germline V gene encodes CDR1 SGHTA and CDR2 FQGTGA. The CDR3 spells CASSLTGDQPQHF. The CDR3 coding sequence is TGTGCCAGCAGCTTAACCGGGGATCAGCCCCAGCATTTT.